The present entry profiles one T cell receptor (beta chain) with its context. This clone was counted once. Its recognized antigen is unknown. No base-level quality is on record; no much larger clone is a single base apart. The data are from a study of blood T cell repertoires in COVID-19 (dated by TCRdb to 2018 to 2021). The study in broad terms: Samples covering the acute and convalescent phases of COVID-19 were provided by collaborators in the United States, Italy and Spain. Deeply sampled blood TCRbeta repertoires from subjects exposed to, actively infected with, or recovered from COVID-19 were included in the dataset. Samples came from the ongoing ImmuneRACE study (first 160 participants) plus 1,254 subjects from 6 global collaborators. The repertoires were released in a freely available public database intended as a resource for research on the immune response to SARS-CoV-2. Where available, HLA class I and class II types were taken from metadata supplied by the sample provider and were not determined by assay-based typing. The sample metadata nearly always contained a de-identified subject ID, COVID-19 status, age in years and sex. The prospective study material was composed of cDNA or gDNA derived from T cells, B-cell-depleted T cells, or PBMCs.

TCRbeta CDR3 regions were amplified from genomic DNA by means of the immunoSEQ Assay, a bias-controlled multiplex PCR. The paper's processing steps were these. The number of nucleated cells in each sample was estimated by amplification of reference gene primers within the assay. Sequence reads were collapsed and filtered to measure the absolute abundance of every unique TCRbeta CDR3 rearrangement. For each sample, productive Simpson clonality was calculated by taking the square root of Simpson's diversity index across productive rearrangements. TCRdb's version of the immuneACCESS table is confined to in-frame rearrangements and falls short of the full clone set. An unresolved V gene accounts for under half of the shortfall where checked; the remainder is of unknown origin. V and J calls and clone size are as listed in that table; D and trimming were resolved from the DNA. This sample has a few hundred thousand clones in its table, and approximately 89% of those were observed once. About 2.3% of the sample is taken by the ten largest.

Points the paper makes about the study in general: The amount of clinical and demographic metadata varied by source and participant and was provided uncurated.

Participants in the prospective study were enrolled through a virtual design, were aged roughly 18 to 100 years, and lived in roughly 24 United States geographic areas. In the prospective study, cohorts were assigned on the basis of participant-reported clinical history obtained from a screening survey and a study questionnaire. Each participant in the prospective study had whole blood, serum and a nasopharyngeal or oropharyngeal swab collected by mobile phlebotomists. Over a roughly 2-month period, participants in the prospective study had the option of providing additional blood draws and questionnaires. Before DNA extraction, prospective study blood samples were shipped either frozen or at room temperature. CDR3 length: 13 amino acids, cysteine to phenylalanine. The entry retains the CDR3 DNA only, 39 bases that are in frame from base 1. Here V drops 8 bases and J drops 3 bases, and the junction holds 5 bases not matched to any gene. For CDR1 and CDR2, the germline V gene lists ENHRY and SYGVKD.

This sequence uses TRBV10-3 and TRBJ2-5; 8 central bases correspond to TRBD2. The origin of this receptor is a woman aged 40 to 50 with acute COVID-19. Input material: PBMCs or T cells enriched from blood (not recorded which). This receptor carries the CDR3 CAIGGGLEETQYF. The DNA sequence reads TGTGCCATCGGCGGGGGGCTTGAAGAGACCCAGTACTTC.